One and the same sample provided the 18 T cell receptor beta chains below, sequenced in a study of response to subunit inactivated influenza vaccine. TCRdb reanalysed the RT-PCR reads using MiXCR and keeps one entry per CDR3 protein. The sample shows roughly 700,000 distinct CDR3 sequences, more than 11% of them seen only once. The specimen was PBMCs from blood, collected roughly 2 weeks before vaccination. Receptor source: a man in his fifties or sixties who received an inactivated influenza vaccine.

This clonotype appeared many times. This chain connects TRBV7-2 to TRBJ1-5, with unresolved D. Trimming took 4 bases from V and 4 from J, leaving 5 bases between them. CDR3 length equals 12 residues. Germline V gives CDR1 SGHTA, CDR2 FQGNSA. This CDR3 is CASSSANQPQHF. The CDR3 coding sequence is TGTGCCAGCAGCTCGGCGAATCAGCCCCAGCATTTT.

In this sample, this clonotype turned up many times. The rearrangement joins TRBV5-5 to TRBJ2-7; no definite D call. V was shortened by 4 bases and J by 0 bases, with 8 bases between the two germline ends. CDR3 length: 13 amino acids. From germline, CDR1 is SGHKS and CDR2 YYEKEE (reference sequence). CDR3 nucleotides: TGTGCCAGCAGCCCCGTAGCCTCCTACGAGCAGTACTTC. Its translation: CASSPVASYEQYF.

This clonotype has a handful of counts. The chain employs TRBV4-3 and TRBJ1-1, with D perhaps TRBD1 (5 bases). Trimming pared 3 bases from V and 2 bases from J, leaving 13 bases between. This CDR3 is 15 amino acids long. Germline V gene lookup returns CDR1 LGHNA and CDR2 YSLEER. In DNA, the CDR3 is TGCGCCAGCAGCCACTGGGGCCCTCCCAACACTGAAGCTTTCTTT. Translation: CASSHWGPPNTEAFF.

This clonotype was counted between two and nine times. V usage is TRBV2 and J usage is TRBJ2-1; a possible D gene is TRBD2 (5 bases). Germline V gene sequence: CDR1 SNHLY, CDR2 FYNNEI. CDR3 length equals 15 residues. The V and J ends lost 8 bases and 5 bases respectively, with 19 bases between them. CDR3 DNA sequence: TGTGCCAGCCTTCTCCGGGAAGGCGGAGACAATGAGCAGTTCTTC. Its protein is CASLLREGGDNEQFF. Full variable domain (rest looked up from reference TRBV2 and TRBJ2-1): EPEVTQTPSHQVTQMGQEVILRCVPISNHLYFYWYRQILGQKVEFLVSFYNNEISEKSEIFDDQFSVERPDGSNFTLKIRSTKLEDSAMYFCASLLREGGDNEQFFGPGTRLTVL.

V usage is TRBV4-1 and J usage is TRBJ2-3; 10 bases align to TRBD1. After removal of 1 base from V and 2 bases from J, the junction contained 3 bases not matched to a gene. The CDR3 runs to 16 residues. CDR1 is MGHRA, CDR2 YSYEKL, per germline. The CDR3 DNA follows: TGCGCCAGCAGCCAAGTCGGGACAGGGGTCACAGATACGCAGTATTTT. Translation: CASSQVGTGVTDTQYF.

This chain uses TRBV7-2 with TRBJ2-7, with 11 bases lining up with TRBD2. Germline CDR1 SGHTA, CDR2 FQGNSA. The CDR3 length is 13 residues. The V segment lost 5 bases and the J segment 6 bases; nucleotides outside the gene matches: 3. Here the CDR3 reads CASSKGLAVEQYF. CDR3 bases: TGTGCCAGCAGCAAGGGACTAGCGGTCGAGCAGTACTTC.

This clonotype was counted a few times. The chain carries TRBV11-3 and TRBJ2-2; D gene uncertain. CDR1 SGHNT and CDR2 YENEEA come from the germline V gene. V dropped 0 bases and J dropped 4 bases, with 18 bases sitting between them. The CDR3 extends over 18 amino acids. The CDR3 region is CASSLDPPLGIGTGELFF. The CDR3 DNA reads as TGTGCCAGCAGCTTAGATCCCCCCTTAGGGATCGGCACCGGGGAGCTGTTTTTT.

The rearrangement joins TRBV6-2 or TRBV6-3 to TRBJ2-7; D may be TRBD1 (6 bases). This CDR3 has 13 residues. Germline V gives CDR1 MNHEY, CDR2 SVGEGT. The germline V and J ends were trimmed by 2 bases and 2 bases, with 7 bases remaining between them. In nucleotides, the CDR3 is TGTGCCAGCAGTTACGGGACAACCTACGAGCAGTACTTC. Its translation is CASSYGTTYEQYF.

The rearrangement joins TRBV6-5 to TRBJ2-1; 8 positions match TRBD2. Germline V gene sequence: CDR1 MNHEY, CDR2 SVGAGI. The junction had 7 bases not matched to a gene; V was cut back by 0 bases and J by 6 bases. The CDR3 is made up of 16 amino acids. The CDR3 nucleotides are TGTGCCAGCAGTTACTCAGCCGGGACTAGTTCCAATGAGCAGTTCTTC. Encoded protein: CASSYSAGTSSNEQFF.

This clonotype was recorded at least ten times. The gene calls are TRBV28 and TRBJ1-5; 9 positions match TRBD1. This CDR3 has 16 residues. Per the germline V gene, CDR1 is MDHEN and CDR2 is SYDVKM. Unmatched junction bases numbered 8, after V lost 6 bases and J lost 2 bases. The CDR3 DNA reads TGTGCCAGCAGACCCGGGACAGGGTTTGGCAATCAGCCCCAGCATTTT. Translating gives CASRPGTGFGNQPQHF. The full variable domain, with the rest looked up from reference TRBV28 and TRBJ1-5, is DVKVTQSSRYLVKRTGEKVFLECVQDMDHENMFWYRQDPGLGLRLIYFSYDVKMKEKGDIPEGYSVSREKKERFSLILESASTNQTSMYLCASRPGTGFGNQPQHFGDGTRLSIL.

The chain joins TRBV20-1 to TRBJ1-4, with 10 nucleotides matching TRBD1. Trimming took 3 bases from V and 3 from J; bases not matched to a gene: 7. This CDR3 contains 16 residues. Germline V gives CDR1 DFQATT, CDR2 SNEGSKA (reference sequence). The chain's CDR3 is CSARWGTGVANEKLFF. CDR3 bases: TGCAGTGCTAGGTGGGGGACAGGGGTGGCTAATGAAAAACTGTTTTTT.

Here the CDR3 DNA reads TGTGCCAGCAGATGGGGGACACTAGAAAATGAAAAACTGTTTTTT. Translation: CASRWGTLENEKLFF. The chain employs TRBV6-1 and TRBJ1-4, with TRBD1 as a possible D gene (6 bases). Per the germline V gene, CDR1 is MNHNS and CDR2 is SASEGT. V was cut by 6 bases and J by 5 bases, with 16 bases left in between. The CDR3 consists of 15 residues.

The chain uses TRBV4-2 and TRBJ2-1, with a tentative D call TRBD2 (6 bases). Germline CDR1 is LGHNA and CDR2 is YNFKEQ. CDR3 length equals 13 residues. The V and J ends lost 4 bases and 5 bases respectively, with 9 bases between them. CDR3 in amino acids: CASSPRENNEQFF. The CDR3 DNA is TGTGCCAGCAGCCCACGGGAGAACAATGAGCAGTTCTTC.

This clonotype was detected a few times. This CDR3 reads CATSRDWVEQGYEQYF. The CDR3 bases are TGTGCCACCAGCAGAGATTGGGTTGAGCAGGGTTACGAGCAGTACTTC. The V gene is TRBV15, the J gene TRBJ2-7, with a weak D call TRBD1 (5 bases). V lost 0 bases and J lost 4, with 16 bases in between. Germline loops: CDR1 LNHNV, CDR2 YYDKDF (reference sequence). CDR3 length: 16 amino acids.

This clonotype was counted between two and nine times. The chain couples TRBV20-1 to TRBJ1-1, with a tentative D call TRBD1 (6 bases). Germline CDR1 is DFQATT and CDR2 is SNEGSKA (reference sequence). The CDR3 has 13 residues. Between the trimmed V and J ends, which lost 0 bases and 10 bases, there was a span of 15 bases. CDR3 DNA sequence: TGCAGTGCTAGAGATGCTTGGGGAGGGGGAGCTTTCTTT. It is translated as CSARDAWGGGAFF.

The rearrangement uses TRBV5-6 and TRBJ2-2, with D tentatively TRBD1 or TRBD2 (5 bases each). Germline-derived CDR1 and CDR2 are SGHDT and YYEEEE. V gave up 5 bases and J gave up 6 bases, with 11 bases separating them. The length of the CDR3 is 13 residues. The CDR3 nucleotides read TGTGCCAGCAGGATAGGGACGGCCGGGGAGCTGTTTTTT. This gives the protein CASRIGTAGELFF.

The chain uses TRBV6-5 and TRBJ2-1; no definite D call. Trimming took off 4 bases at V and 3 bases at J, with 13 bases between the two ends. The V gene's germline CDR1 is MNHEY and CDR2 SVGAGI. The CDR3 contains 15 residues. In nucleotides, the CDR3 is TGTGCCAGCAGTTCGGACGGAACTTTCTACAATGAGCAGTTCTTC. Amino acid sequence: CASSSDGTFYNEQFF.

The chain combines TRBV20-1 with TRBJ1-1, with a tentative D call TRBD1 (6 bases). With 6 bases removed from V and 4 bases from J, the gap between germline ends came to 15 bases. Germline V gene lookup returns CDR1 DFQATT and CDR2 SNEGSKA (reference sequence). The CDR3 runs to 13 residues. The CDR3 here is CSAARTDLTEAFF. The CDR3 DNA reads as TGCAGTGCGGCCCGGACAGACCTCACTGAAGCTTTCTTT.